This entry concerns a single T cell receptor beta chain. Its cognate antigen is unknown. Sequencing used immunoSEQ multiplex PCR; TCRdb keeps in-frame clones, though not all of them. The sample lists 200,000 to 250,000 clones, around 86% seen once, with 1.5% to 2.5% in the top ten. This record belongs to a study of cytomegalovirus exposure and HLA in healthy donors. Trimming removed 3 bases from V and 4 bases from J; junction bases left unmatched: 4. Looked up from germline, CDR1 is KGHSH and CDR2 is LQKENI. The CDR3 runs 14 residues. Study findings and constraints: The investigators catalogued 150 to 200 TCR beta chains as cytomegalovirus-associated.

This chain uses TRBV18 with TRBJ1-2, with TRBD1 matching over 8 bases. Sequences were obtained from PBMCs. The sequence was obtained from a woman between 18 and 29 years old in good health and CMV-seropositive. In nucleotides, the CDR3 is TGTGCCAGCTCACCGGACAGGGAGGGCTATGGCTACACCTTC. Protein sequence: CASSPDREGYGYTF.